This T cell receptor (beta chain) was observed in a study of blood T cell repertoires in COVID-19 (TCRdb year 2020). Notes on the research overall: Samples covering the acute and convalescent phases of COVID-19 were provided by collaborators in the United States, Italy and Spain. The prospective study material was composed of cDNA or gDNA derived from T cells, B-cell-depleted T cells, or PBMCs. The dataset comprised deeply sampled blood TCRbeta repertoires from subjects exposed to, actively infected with, or recovered from COVID-19. The repertoires were made available in a free public database intended to serve as a resource for research on the immune response to SARS-CoV-2. The samples were drawn from the first 160 participants of the ongoing ImmuneRACE study and from some 1,300 subjects provided by 6 global collaborators. A de-identified subject ID, COVID-19 status, age in years and sex were almost always included in the sample metadata. Where HLA class I and class II types were available, the types were taken from metadata supplied by the sample provider, not from assay-based typing.

As to this clone: The specificity of this receptor is unknown. Base qualities are missing; no much larger clone stands one base away.

Each collaborating institution followed its own protocols to collect whole blood in K2EDTA tubes. For TCRbeta analysis, collaborators shipped samples in one of three forms: frozen whole blood, isolated PBMCs, or DNA extracted from either of those sample types. The CDR3 spans 13 residues, from the cysteine through the phenylalanine. Of all the DNA, just the CDR3 is kept, 39 bases in frame from base 1. V is cut by 3 bases and J by 2 bases, and the space between the germline ends is 4 bases. From a lookup of the germline V gene (reference sequence), CDR1 and CDR2 are LNHDA and SQIVND. TCRbeta CDR3 regions were amplified from genomic DNA using the immunoSEQ Assay, a bias-controlled multiplex PCR. The study's own analysis went as follows. The number of nucleated cells in each sample was estimated by amplification of reference gene primers within the assay. Sequence reads were collapsed and filtered to measure the absolute abundance of every unique TCRbeta CDR3 rearrangement. Productive Simpson clonality was computed per sample as the square root of Simpson's diversity index over productive rearrangements. TCRdb provides this immuneACCESS table in a form limited to in-frame rearrangements. Some clones are lacking; in checked studies, under half of them reflect an unresolved V gene, and why the rest are absent is not known. V and J calls and clone size come straight from that table; D and trimming were deduced from the DNA. The sample profile shows approximately 150,000 clones; 81% of them were found once. The ten largest clones add up to approximately 9.9% of the sample.

Findings and caveats that apply to the study as a whole: How much clinical and demographic metadata was included differed by source and by participant, and the metadata was provided uncurated.

This receptor chain uses TRBV19 and TRBJ2-2; the D segment cannot be called with confidence. Sequences were obtained from peripheral blood. The source is a man aged 60-69 years with active or convalescent COVID-19. The base sequence is TGTGCCAGTAGTATCTACAACACCGGGGAGCTGTTTTTT. This codes for CASSIYNTGELFF.